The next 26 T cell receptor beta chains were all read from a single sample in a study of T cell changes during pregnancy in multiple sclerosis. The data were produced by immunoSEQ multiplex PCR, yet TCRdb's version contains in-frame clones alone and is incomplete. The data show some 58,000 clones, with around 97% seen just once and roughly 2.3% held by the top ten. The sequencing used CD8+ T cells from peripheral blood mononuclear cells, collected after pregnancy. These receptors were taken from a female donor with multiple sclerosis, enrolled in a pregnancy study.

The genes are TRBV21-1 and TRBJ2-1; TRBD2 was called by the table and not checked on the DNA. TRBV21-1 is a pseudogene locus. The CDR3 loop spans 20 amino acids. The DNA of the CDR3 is TGTGCCAGCAGCAAAGGAGCCTCTCGACTAGCGGGTCGCTCCTACAATGAGCAGTTCTTC. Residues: CASSKGASRLAGRSYNEQFF.

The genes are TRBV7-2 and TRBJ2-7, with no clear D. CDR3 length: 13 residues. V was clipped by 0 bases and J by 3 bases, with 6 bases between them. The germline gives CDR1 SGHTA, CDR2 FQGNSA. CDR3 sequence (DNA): TGTGCCAGCAGCTTAGCTAACAGCTACGAGCAGTACTTC. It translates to CASSLANSYEQYF.

DNA of the CDR3: TGTGCCAGCAGCTTGCCGACTAGCGGAGCGAACACCGGGGAGCTGTTTTTT. Protein sequence: CASSLPTSGANTGELFF. This sequence joins TRBV7-8 and TRBJ2-2; 9 bases map to TRBD2. V shed 3 bases, J shed 0 bases, and the junction held 5 bases outside the gene matches. CDR3 length: 17 amino acids. Per germline, CDR1 SGHVS and CDR2 FQNEAQ.

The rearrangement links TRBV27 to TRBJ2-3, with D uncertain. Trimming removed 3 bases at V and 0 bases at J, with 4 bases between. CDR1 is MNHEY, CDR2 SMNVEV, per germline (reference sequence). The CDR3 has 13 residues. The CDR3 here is CASSLSSTDTQYF. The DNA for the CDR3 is TGTGCCAGCAGTTTGAGTAGCACAGATACGCAGTATTTT.

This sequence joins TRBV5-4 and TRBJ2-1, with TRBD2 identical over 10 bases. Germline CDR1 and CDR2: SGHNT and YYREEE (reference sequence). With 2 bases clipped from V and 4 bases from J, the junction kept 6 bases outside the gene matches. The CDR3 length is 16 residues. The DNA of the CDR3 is TGTGCCAGCAGCTTATTAGCGGGAGGACTATACAATGAGCAGTTCTTC. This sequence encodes CASSLLAGGLYNEQFF. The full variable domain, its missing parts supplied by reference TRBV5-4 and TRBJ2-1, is ETGVTQSPTHLIKTRGQQVTLRCSSQSGHNTVSWYQQALGQGPQFIFQYYREEENGRGNFPPRFSGLQFPNYSSELNVNALELDDSALYLCASSLLAGGLYNEQFFGPGTRLTVL.

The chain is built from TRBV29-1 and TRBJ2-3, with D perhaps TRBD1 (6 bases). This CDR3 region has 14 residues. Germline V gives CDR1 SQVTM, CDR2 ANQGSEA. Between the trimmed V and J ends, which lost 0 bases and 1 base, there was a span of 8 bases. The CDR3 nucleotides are TGCAGCGTTGAAGATCGGACAGGCACAGATACGCAGTATTTT. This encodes CSVEDRTGTDTQYF.

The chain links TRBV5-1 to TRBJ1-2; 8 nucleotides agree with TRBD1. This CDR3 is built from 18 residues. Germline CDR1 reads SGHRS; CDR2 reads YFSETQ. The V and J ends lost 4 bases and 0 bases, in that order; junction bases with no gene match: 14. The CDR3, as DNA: TGCGCCAGCAGCGGAGGACAGGGAACGATCCCCTCTAACTATGGCTACACCTTC. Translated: CASSGGQGTIPSNYGYTF.

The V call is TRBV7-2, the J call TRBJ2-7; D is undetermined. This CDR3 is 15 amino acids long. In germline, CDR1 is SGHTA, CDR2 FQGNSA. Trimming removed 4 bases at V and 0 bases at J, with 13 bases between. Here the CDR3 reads CASSSFDSSSYEQYF. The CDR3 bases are TGTGCCAGCAGCTCGTTCGACTCAAGCTCCTACGAGCAGTACTTC.

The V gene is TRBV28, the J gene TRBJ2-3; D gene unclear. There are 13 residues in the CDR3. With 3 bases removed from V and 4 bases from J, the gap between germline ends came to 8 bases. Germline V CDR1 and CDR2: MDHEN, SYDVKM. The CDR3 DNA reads TGTGCCAGCAGTTTGGGCCAAGCAGATACGCAGTATTTT. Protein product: CASSLGQADTQYF.

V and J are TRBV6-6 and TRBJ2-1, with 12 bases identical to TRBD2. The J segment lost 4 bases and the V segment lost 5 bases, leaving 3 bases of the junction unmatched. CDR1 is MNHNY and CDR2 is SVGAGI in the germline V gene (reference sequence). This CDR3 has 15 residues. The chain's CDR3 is CASSGLAGLYNEQFF. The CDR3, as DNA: TGTGCCAGCAGTGGACTAGCGGGACTATACAATGAGCAGTTCTTC.

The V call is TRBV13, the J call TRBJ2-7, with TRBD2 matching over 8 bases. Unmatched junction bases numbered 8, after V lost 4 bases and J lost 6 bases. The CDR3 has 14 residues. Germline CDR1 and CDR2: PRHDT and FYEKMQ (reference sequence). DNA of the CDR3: TGTGCCAGCAGCTCCCTGGGACTAGATAGCGAGCAGTACTTC. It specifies CASSSLGLDSEQYF.

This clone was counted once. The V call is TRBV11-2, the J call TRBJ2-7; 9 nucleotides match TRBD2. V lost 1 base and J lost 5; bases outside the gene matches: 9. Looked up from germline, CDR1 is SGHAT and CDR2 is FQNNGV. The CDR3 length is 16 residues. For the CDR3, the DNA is TGTGCCAGCAGCTTAGTCCCGCTAGCGGGATCCCACGAGCAGTACTTC. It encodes CASSLVPLAGSHEQYF.

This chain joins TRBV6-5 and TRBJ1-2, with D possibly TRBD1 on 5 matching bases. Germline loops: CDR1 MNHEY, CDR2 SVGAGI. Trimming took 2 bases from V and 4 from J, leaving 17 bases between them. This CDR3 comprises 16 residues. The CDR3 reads CASSYPDMGGGYGYTF. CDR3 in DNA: TGTGCCAGCAGTTACCCCGATATGGGGGGAGGCTATGGCTACACCTTC.

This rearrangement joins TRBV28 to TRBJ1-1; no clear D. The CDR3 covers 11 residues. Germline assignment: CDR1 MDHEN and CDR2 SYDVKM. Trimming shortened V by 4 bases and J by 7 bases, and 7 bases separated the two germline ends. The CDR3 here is CASSWSGEAFF. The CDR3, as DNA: TGTGCCAGCAGTTGGTCAGGTGAAGCTTTCTTT.

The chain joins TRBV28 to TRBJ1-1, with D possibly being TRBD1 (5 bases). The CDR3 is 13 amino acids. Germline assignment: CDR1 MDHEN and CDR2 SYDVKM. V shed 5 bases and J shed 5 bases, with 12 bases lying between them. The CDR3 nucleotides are TGTGCCAGCAGTATGTACAGGTGGACTGAAGCTTTCTTT. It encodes CASSMYRWTEAFF.

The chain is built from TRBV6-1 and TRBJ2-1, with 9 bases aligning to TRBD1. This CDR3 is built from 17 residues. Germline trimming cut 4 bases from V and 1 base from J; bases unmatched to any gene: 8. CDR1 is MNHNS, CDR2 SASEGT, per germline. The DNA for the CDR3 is TGTGCCAGCAGTGGAACAATGACAGGGGGTTCCTACAATGAGCAGTTCTTC. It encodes CASSGTMTGGSYNEQFF.

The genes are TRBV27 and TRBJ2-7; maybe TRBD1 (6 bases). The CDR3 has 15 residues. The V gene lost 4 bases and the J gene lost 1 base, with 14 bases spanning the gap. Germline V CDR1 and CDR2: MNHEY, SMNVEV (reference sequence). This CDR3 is CASSSAGDRSYEQYF. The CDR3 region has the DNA TGTGCCAGCAGTTCGGCAGGGGATCGGTCCTACGAGCAGTACTTC.

The DNA of the CDR3 is TGTGCCAGTAGCTATGCCGAAAAACTGTTTTTT. Encoded protein: CASSYAEKLFF. The chain recombines TRBV19 with TRBJ1-4; D unresolved. Deletions cut 6 bases from V and 8 bases from J, with 7 bases between. Germline V gene data show CDR1 as LNHDA and CDR2 as SQIVND (reference sequence). The CDR3 spans 11 residues. Based on the CDR3 plus reference TRBV19 and TRBJ1-4, the full variable domain is DGGITQSPKYLFRKEGQNVTLSCEQNLNHDAMYWYRQDPGQGLRLIYYSQIVNDFQKGDIAEGYSVSREKKESFPLTVTSAQKNPTAFYLCASSYAEKLFFGSGTQLSVL.

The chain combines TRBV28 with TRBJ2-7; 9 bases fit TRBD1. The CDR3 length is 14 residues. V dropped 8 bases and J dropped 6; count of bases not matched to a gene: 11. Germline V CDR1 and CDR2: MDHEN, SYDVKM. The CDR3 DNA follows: TGTGCCAGCGGGCCGCCGGGACAGGGTAGCGAGCAGTACTTC. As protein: CASGPPGQGSEQYF.

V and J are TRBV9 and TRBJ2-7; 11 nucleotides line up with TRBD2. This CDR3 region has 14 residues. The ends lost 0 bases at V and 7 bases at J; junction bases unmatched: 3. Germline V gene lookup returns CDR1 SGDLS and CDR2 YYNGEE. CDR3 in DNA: TGTGCCAGCAGCGTAGGACTAGCGGGATGGGAGCAGTACTTC. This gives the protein CASSVGLAGWEQYF.

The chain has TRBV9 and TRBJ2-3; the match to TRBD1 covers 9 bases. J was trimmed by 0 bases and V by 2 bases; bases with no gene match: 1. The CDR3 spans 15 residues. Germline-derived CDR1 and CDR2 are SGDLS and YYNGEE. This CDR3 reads CASSVGQGSTDTQYF. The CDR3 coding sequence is TGTGCCAGCAGCGTGGGACAGGGAAGCACAGATACGCAGTATTTT.

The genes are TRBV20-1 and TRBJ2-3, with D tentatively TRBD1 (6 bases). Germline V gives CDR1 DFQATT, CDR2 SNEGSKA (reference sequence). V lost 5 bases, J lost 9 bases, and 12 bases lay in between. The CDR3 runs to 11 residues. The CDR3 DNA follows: TGCAGTGCTTCCACAGGGATCACGCAGTATTTT. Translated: CSASTGITQYF.

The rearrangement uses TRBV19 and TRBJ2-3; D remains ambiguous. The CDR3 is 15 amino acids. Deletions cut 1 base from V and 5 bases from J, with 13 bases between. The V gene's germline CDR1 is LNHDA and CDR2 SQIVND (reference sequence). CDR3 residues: CASSIGTRSVDTQYF. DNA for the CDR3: TGTGCCAGTAGTATAGGTACGCGGTCGGTAGATACGCAGTATTTT.

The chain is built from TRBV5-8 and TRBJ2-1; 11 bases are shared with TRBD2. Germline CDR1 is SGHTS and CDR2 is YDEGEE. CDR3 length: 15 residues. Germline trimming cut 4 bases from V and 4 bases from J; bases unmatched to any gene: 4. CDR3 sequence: CASSPGTSGYNEQFF. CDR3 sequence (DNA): TGTGCCAGCAGCCCCGGGACTAGCGGATACAATGAGCAGTTCTTC.

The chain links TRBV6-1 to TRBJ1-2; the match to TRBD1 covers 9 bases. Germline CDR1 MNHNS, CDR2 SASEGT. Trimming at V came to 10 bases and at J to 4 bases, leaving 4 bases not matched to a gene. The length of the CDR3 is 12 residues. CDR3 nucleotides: TGTGCCATCTCGGACAGGGGCTATGGCTACACCTTC. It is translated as CAISDRGYGYTF.

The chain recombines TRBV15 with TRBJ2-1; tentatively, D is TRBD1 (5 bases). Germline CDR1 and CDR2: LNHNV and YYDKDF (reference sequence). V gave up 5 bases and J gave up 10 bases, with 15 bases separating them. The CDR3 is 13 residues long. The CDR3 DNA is TGTGCCACCAGCGGACGTAGGGGCCAAGAGCAGTTCTTC. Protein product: CATSGRRGQEQFF.